These 31 T cell receptor beta chains were all obtained from the same sample, sequenced in a study of control samples from healthy donors and cancer patients. The data were produced by immunoSEQ multiplex PCR, yet TCRdb's version contains in-frame clones alone and is incomplete. The sample includes 75,000 to 90,000 clones, approximately 88% seen only once; the top ten take 9.5%. Sequenced: PBMCs. Receptors originate from a woman between 50 and 59 years old with colorectal cancer.

The genes are TRBV2 and TRBJ2-3, with 7 bases matching TRBD2. Germline CDR1 is SNHLY and CDR2 is FYNNEI. V shed 8 bases and J 0 bases; nucleotides not matched to a gene: 5. The CDR3 totals 14 residues. The CDR3 nucleotides are TGTGCCAGCTCAAATAGCGGGAGCACAGATACGCAGTATTTT. Translation: CASSNSGSTDTQYF.

The V call is TRBV5-1, the J call TRBJ1-1; a possible D gene is TRBD1 (5 bases). V was pared by 1 base and J by 7 bases, with 14 bases between. The CDR3 totals 14 residues. The germline CDR1 and CDR2 sequences are SGHRS and YFSETQ. Written as DNA, the CDR3 is TGCGCCAGCAGCTTGACGGGGGAGGTCGGTGAAGCTTTCTTT. Protein product: CASSLTGEVGEAFF.

The gene calls are TRBV10-3 and TRBJ2-1; the D is unclear. Germline CDR1 is ENHRY and CDR2 is SYGVKD. This CDR3 has 13 amino acids. V lost 1 base and J lost 9, with 10 bases in between. The CDR3 sequence: CAISEWLGSEQFF. The CDR3 bases are TGTGCCATCAGTGAGTGGTTGGGATCTGAGCAGTTCTTC.

V is TRBV4-1 and J is TRBJ1-5; weak D call: TRBD1 (5 bases). This CDR3 spans 19 amino acids. Germline assignment: CDR1 MGHRA and CDR2 YSYEKL. Between the trimmed V and J ends, which lost 1 base and 0 bases, there was a span of 19 bases. The CDR3 loop is CASSQGAGKGVSSNQPQHF. The CDR3 nucleotides read TGCGCCAGCAGCCAAGGAGCAGGGAAGGGAGTGAGTAGCAATCAGCCCCAGCATTTT.

The chain combines TRBV27 with TRBJ2-2; 12 positions match TRBD2. Trimming removed 2 bases from V and 5 bases from J; junction bases left unmatched: 15. Germline V gene data show CDR1 as MNHEY and CDR2 as SMNVEV (reference sequence). The CDR3 is 20 residues long. The CDR3 DNA is TGTGCCAGCAGTTTACCCACCACCGGACTAGCGGGGCAGAAAACCGGGGAGCTGTTTTTT. Its translation is CASSLPTTGLAGQKTGELFF.

V usage is TRBV5-1 and J usage is TRBJ1-4; D gene unclear. V was shortened by 2 bases and J by 6 bases, with 11 bases between the two germline ends. CDR3 size: 14 residues. The V gene's germline CDR1 is SGHRS and CDR2 YFSETQ. The CDR3 here is CASSFLQGDEKLFF. DNA for the CDR3: TGCGCCAGCAGCTTCCTACAAGGAGATGAAAAACTGTTTTTT.

A single count supports this clone. The J gene is TRBJ2-7, the V gene TRBV2; 7 nucleotides align to TRBD1. V trimming: 6 bases; J trimming: 2 bases; junction bases outside the gene matches: 4. This CDR3 spans 13 amino acids. In germline, CDR1 is SNHLY, CDR2 FYNNEI. The CDR3 sequence: CASRRDSPYEQYV. CDR3 in DNA: TGTGCCAGCAGAAGGGACAGCCCCTACGAGCAGTACGTC.

The chain joins TRBV20-1 to TRBJ2-3, with D possibly matching TRBD2 (5 bases). The germline V gene encodes CDR1 DFQATT and CDR2 SNEGSKA (reference sequence). This CDR3 has 16 residues. V gave up 3 bases and J gave up 1 base, with 17 bases separating them. The DNA for the CDR3 is TGCAGTGCTAGTGTGGCCCCGGGAATGGGCACAGATACGCAGTATTTT. Its translation is CSASVAPGMGTDTQYF.

A single count supports this clone. The V call is TRBV7-9, the J call TRBJ1-1, with 7 positions matching TRBD1. Germline assignment: CDR1 SEHNR and CDR2 FQNEAQ (reference sequence). The CDR3 is 18 amino acids. The V and J ends lost 1 base and 3 bases, in that order; junction bases with no gene match: 14. The CDR3 DNA is TGTGCCAGCAGCTTAGAATATCGGCCATACAGGGGAGACACTGAAGCTTTCTTT. Translating gives CASSLEYRPYRGDTEAFF.

V is TRBV3-1 (or the pseudogene TRBV3-2) and J is TRBJ2-2; 11 nucleotides line up with TRBD2. This CDR3 is built from 16 residues. Germline assignment: CDR1 LGHDT and CDR2 YNNKEL (reference sequence). V trimming: 4 bases; J trimming: 7 bases; junction bases outside the gene matches: 8. CDR3 coding DNA: TGTGCCAGCAGCCCCGACGGGACTAGCGGCGGCGGGGAGCTGTTTTTT. Translating it yields CASSPDGTSGGGELFF.

The chain links TRBV19 to TRBJ2-2; tentatively, D is TRBD2 (5 bases). Germline assignment: CDR1 LNHDA and CDR2 SQIVND (reference sequence). CDR3 length equals 14 residues. V shed 5 bases and J shed 8 bases, with 15 bases lying between them. DNA for the CDR3: TGTGCCAGTAGTTTTCAAGGCGGGTCGGGGGAGCTGTTTTTT. Protein sequence: CASSFQGGSGELFF.

J is TRBJ2-7 and V is TRBV2; 8 bases line up with TRBD1. Germline loops: CDR1 SNHLY, CDR2 FYNNEI. CDR3 length: 13 residues. The trim removed 5 bases at V and 3 bases at J, leaving 3 bases unmatched. The CDR3 DNA sequence: TGTGCCAGCAGTTTCGGACAGGGCTACGAGCAGTACGTC. Translating gives CASSFGQGYEQYV.

This clone was seen a few times. CDR3 in amino acids: CASSLGGQGASAFF. DNA of the CDR3: TGTGCCAGCAGCTTGGGGGGACAGGGGGCGTCAGCTTTCTTT. The V and J genes are TRBV11-3 and TRBJ1-1; the match to TRBD1 covers 12 bases. CDR1 is SGHNT, CDR2 YENEEA, per germline. The CDR3 length is 14 residues. The V gene end was trimmed by 3 bases and the J gene end by 10 bases; junction bases not matched to a gene: 6.

V and J are TRBV5-6 and TRBJ2-2, with TRBD1 matching 9 bases. Per the germline V gene, CDR1 is SGHDT and CDR2 is YYEEEE. The CDR3 has 15 amino acids. V was clipped by 1 base and J by 6 bases; unmatched bases: 4. The CDR3 nucleotides are TGTGCCAGCAGCTTGACAGGGGGCTCGGCCGGGGAGCTGTTTTTT. It encodes CASSLTGGSAGELFF.

This clone was seen just once. The CDR3 loop is CAISEGLAGTDTQYF. In nucleotides, the CDR3 is TGTGCCATCAGTGAGGGACTAGCGGGGACAGATACGCAGTATTTT. V gene TRBV10-3 combines with J gene TRBJ2-3; TRBD2 matches at 12 bases. Germline V gene lookup returns CDR1 ENHRY and CDR2 SYGVKD. The CDR3 runs 15 residues. V trimming: 2 bases; J trimming: 3 bases; junction bases outside the gene matches: 0.

Worth noting for this clone: The junction does not match germline at one end; this may be a read error. The chain uses TRBV5-1 and TRBJ1-2; the D is unclear. The germline V gene encodes CDR1 SGHRS and CDR2 YFSETQ. CDR3 size: 15 residues. The CDR3 DNA is TGCGCCAGCAGCCCGAGTACGGCAGACTCCGATCTATGGGCCTTC. As protein: CASSPSTADSDLWAF.

This clone was detected once. The J gene is TRBJ1-6, the V gene TRBV2; no reliable D call. The CDR3 consists of 17 residues. Trimming removed 0 bases from V and 0 bases from J, with 9 bases in between. The germline V gene encodes CDR1 SNHLY and CDR2 FYNNEI. CDR3 amino acids: CASSEAVPSSYNSPLHF. The CDR3 nucleotides read TGTGCCAGCAGTGAAGCGGTCCCTAGCTCCTATAATTCACCCCTCCACTTT. Full variable domain (rest looked up from reference TRBV2 and TRBJ1-6): EPEVTQTPSHQVTQMGQEVILRCVPISNHLYFYWYRQILGQKVEFLVSFYNNEISEKSEIFDDQFSVERPDGSNFTLKIRSTKLEDSAMYFCASSEAVPSSYNSPLHFGNGTRLTVT.

This clone is a singleton in its sample. The rearrangement links TRBV5-1 to TRBJ1-4, with a possible D match to TRBD1 (5 bases). This CDR3 is built from 13 residues. Germline V CDR1 and CDR2: SGHRS, YFSETQ. The V end lost 0 bases, the J end lost 7 bases, and 7 bases lay between the germline ends. CDR3 sequence reads: CASSLGGSEKLFF. CDR3 nucleotide sequence: TGCGCCAGCAGCTTGGGGGGGAGTGAAAAACTGTTTTTT.

The CDR3: CSVGSLSGANVLTF. The CDR3 coding sequence is TGCAGCGTCGGAAGTCTATCTGGGGCCAACGTCCTGACTTTC. V is TRBV29-1 and J is TRBJ2-6; the D is unclear. The CDR3 runs to 14 residues. Germline loops: CDR1 SQVTM, CDR2 ANQGSEA. Deletions cut 6 bases from V and 1 base from J, with 10 bases between.

The gene calls are TRBV6-6 and TRBJ2-3; TRBD1 matches at 7 bases. Trimming cost V 8 bases and J 4 bases; bases outside gene matches: 3. In germline, CDR1 is MNHNY, CDR2 SVGAGI (reference sequence). This CDR3 contains 12 residues. This CDR3 is CASGDSSDTQYF. The CDR3, as DNA: TGTGCCAGCGGGGACAGCTCAGATACGCAGTATTTT.

This clone was observed a handful of times. The chain uses TRBV3-1 (or the pseudogene TRBV3-2) and TRBJ1-4; 7 bases agree with TRBD1. CDR1 and CDR2 from the germline V gene are LGHDT and YNNKEL (reference sequence). CDR3 length equals 14 residues. V lost 1 base and J lost 8; bases outside the gene matches: 4. The CDR3: CASSQGTGVEKLFF. CDR3 in DNA: TGTGCCAGCAGCCAAGGAACAGGGGTAGAAAAACTGTTTTTT.

The rearrangement links TRBV7-2 to TRBJ1-1; maybe TRBD1 (5 bases). Germline CDR1 SGHTA, CDR2 FQGNSA. Trimming left V 2 bases short and J 3 bases short, with 13 bases between. The CDR3 has 15 residues. CDR3 coding DNA: TGTGCCAGCAGCTTATGGGCCCCGGGGGACACTGAAGCTTTCTTT. It translates to CASSLWAPGDTEAFF.

CDR3 DNA sequence: TGCGCCAGCAGCTTGGAGGCAGGGAAGGGCACTGAAGCTTTCTTT. Translated, it gives CASSLEAGKGTEAFF. The chain links TRBV5-1 to TRBJ1-1, with D tentatively TRBD1 (5 bases). This CDR3 has 15 residues. CDR1 is SGHRS, CDR2 YFSETQ, per germline. The V gene lost 0 bases and the J gene lost 4 bases, with 13 bases spanning the gap.

This sequence joins TRBV3-1 (or the pseudogene TRBV3-2) and TRBJ2-5; 7 nucleotides align to TRBD2. The junction had 12 bases not matched to a gene; V was cut back by 4 bases and J by 7 bases. Germline V gives CDR1 LGHDT, CDR2 YNNKEL (reference sequence). CDR3 size: 15 residues. The CDR3 loop reads CASSPVSGWEGTQYF. CDR3 DNA: TGTGCCAGCAGCCCCGTATCAGGTTGGGAGGGGACCCAGTACTTC.

This chain uses TRBV18 with TRBJ1-1; 8 nucleotides match TRBD1. V lost 5 bases to trimming and J lost 1 base; unmatched junction nucleotides: 9. The germline V gene encodes CDR1 KGHSH and CDR2 LQKENI. The CDR3 contains 16 residues. The CDR3: CASSETGGVRNTEAFF. In DNA, the CDR3 is TGTGCCAGCTCAGAAACAGGGGGGGTAAGGAACACTGAAGCTTTCTTT.

The chain carries TRBV27 and TRBJ2-5, with 9 nucleotides matching TRBD1. The CDR3 has 14 residues. J gave up 5 bases and V 3 bases, and 4 bases lay outside the gene matches. CDR1 and CDR2 from the germline V gene are MNHEY and SMNVEV (reference sequence). The CDR3 loop is CASSLGTGRETQYF. DNA for the CDR3: TGTGCCAGCAGTTTGGGGACAGGGCGGGAGACCCAGTACTTC.

The chain recombines TRBV19 with TRBJ1-5; D remains ambiguous. The CDR3 spans 16 residues. Germline V CDR1 and CDR2: LNHDA, SQIVND (reference sequence). Trimming left V 4 bases short and J 1 base short, with 14 bases between. In DNA form, the CDR3 reads TGTGCCAGTAGTAGGAGGGCCGCGGAGAGCAATCAGCCCCAGCATTTT. Residues: CASSRRAAESNQPQHF.

The V and J genes are TRBV7-9 and TRBJ1-2; possible D gene TRBD1, 6 bases. The CDR3 contains 13 residues. The germline V gene has CDR1 SEHNR and CDR2 FQNEAQ (reference sequence). Trimming removed 1 base at V and 8 bases at J, with 11 bases between. CDR3: CASSLVQGFGYTF. As DNA, the CDR3 is TGTGCCAGCAGCTTAGTACAGGGTTTCGGCTACACCTTC.

This clone was recorded once. V gene TRBV6-5 combines with J gene TRBJ2-7; 11 positions agree with TRBD2. With V trimmed by 6 bases and J by 0 bases, 4 bases remained unmatched. CDR1 MNHEY and CDR2 SVGAGI come from the germline V gene. The CDR3 length is 15 residues. This CDR3 is CASSRGTSGSYEQYV. CDR3 coding DNA: TGTGCCAGCAGCCGAGGGACTAGCGGCTCCTACGAGCAGTACGTC.

The chain joins TRBV19 to TRBJ2-1, with 11 positions matching TRBD1. V was pared by 1 base and J by 6 bases, with 5 bases of the junction left unmatched. The CDR3 contains 16 residues. The germline gives CDR1 LNHDA, CDR2 SQIVND (reference sequence). CDR3 region: CASSIGTGGRSNEQFF. The CDR3 nucleotides are TGTGCCAGTAGTATAGGGACAGGGGGCCGTAGCAATGAGCAGTTCTTC.

V gene TRBV2 combines with J gene TRBJ1-2; D perhaps matches TRBD1 (5 bases). The V end was cut by 5 bases, the J end by 8 bases, with 15 bases between. CDR1 and CDR2 from the germline V gene are SNHLY and FYNNEI. CDR3 length: 13 amino acids. DNA of the CDR3: TGTGCCAGCAGTTCCGGGACCCGTCTAGGCTACACCTTC. Its protein is CASSSGTRLGYTF.